Shown below are 21 T cell receptor beta chains from a single sample sequenced in a study of early T cells in non-severe SARS-CoV-2 infection. TCRdb called the 5' RACE reads again in MiXCR, with one record for every CDR3 protein. The sample has tens of thousands of distinct CDR3 sequences, 10% to 15% seen once. Sequenced: whole blood. Source of these receptors: an adult who was a healthcare worker with PCR-confirmed SARS-CoV-2 infection or an uninfected control (not recorded which).

In this sample, this clonotype turned up many times. The chain couples TRBV12-3 or TRBV12-4 to TRBJ2-5, with 7 bases matching TRBD2. The V and J ends lost 1 base and 4 bases, in that order; junction bases with no gene match: 9. The length of the CDR3 is 16 residues. DNA of the CDR3: TGTGCCAGCAGTTTAGGCGGGAGAGCACCAGGAGAGACCCAGTACTTC. Amino acids: CASSLGGRAPGETQYF.

The chain employs TRBV5-1 and TRBJ1-5; possibly TRBD1 for D (5 bases). The V end lost 5 bases, the J end lost 4 bases, and 13 bases lay between the germline ends. CDR1 is SGHRS, CDR2 YFSETQ, per germline. The CDR3 covers 14 residues. The CDR3 is CASSSGAENQPQHF. The CDR3 nucleotides read TGCGCCAGCAGTTCCGGGGCCGAAAATCAGCCCCAGCATTTT.

This clonotype was counted between two and nine times. The chain couples TRBV7-6 to TRBJ1-6; D remains unclear. Germline-derived CDR1 and CDR2 are SGHVS and FNYEAQ. CDR3 size: 14 residues. V was clipped by 5 bases and J by 4 bases, with 9 bases between them. Here the CDR3 reads CASSMEKYNSPLHF. The CDR3, as DNA: TGTGCCAGCAGCATGGAAAAATATAATTCACCCCTCCACTTT. The full variable domain, with the rest looked up from reference TRBV7-6 and TRBJ1-6, is GAGVSQSPRYKVTKRGQDVALRCDPISGHVSLYWYRQALGQGPEFLTYFNYEAQQDKSGLPNDRFSAERPEGSISTLTIQRTEQRDSAMYRCASSMEKYNSPLHFGNGTRLTVT.

This chain uses TRBV4-1 with TRBJ2-3, with 8 bases aligning to TRBD2. The CDR3 is made up of 15 amino acids. Germline V CDR1 and CDR2: MGHRA, YSYEKL. V lost 10 bases and J lost 6; bases outside the gene matches: 15. The CDR3 here is CATANAGGRGDTQYF. CDR3 nucleotides: TGCGCCACCGCCAACGCGGGGGGCCGTGGGGATACGCAGTATTTT.

This clonotype appeared many times. The chain recombines TRBV18 with TRBJ1-5; weak D call: TRBD1 (5 bases). With 3 bases removed from V and 4 bases from J, the gap between germline ends came to 10 bases. From germline, CDR1 is KGHSH and CDR2 LQKENI. The CDR3 totals 14 residues. CDR3 in DNA: TGTGCCAGCTCACCTGGAGAGGGGAATCAGCCCCAGCATTTT. Protein product: CASSPGEGNQPQHF.

This clonotype has at least ten counts. The rearrangement joins TRBV20-1 to TRBJ2-7; D is undetermined. This CDR3 spans 14 amino acids. Germline V gives CDR1 DFQATT, CDR2 SNEGSKA (reference sequence). V lost 5 bases and J 2 bases, leaving 16 bases between the germline ends. The CDR3 sequence is CSAAVAPPTYEQYF. The DNA for the CDR3 is TGCAGTGCTGCGGTGGCTCCCCCGACCTACGAGCAGTACTTC.

This clonotype was picked up many times. The chain carries TRBV28 and TRBJ2-7; no clear D gene. The V end lost 2 bases, the J end lost 5 bases, and 10 bases lay between the germline ends. CDR3 length: 13 amino acids. The germline gives CDR1 MDHEN, CDR2 SYDVKM. The CDR3 region is CASSLRIRNEQYF. CDR3 bases: TGTGCCAGCAGTTTAAGGATAAGGAACGAGCAGTACTTC.

This clonotype appeared a few times. This sequence joins TRBV5-1 and TRBJ2-1; D might be TRBD2 (6 bases). Trimming shortened V by 7 bases and J by 7 bases, and 18 bases separated the two germline ends. This CDR3 spans 14 amino acids. Germline V gene data show CDR1 as SGHRS and CDR2 as YFSETQ. The CDR3 region has the DNA TGCGCCAGCCAGAGGGACTCGACTTCGAATGAGCAGTTCTTC. It translates to CASQRDSTSNEQFF.

This clonotype appeared a single time. The rearrangement links TRBV5-1 to TRBJ2-4, with 7 bases matching TRBD1. The CDR3 has 13 amino acids. Germline loops: CDR1 SGHRS, CDR2 YFSETQ. V gave up 4 bases and J gave up 8 bases; unmatched junction bases: 6. The CDR3 reads CASSMRQGDIQYF. DNA for the CDR3: TGCGCCAGCAGCATGAGACAGGGAGACATTCAGTACTTC.

In its sample, this clonotype was seen many times. The chain carries TRBV7-3 and TRBJ2-1, with D possibly called TRBD1 or TRBD2 (5 bases each). V dropped 1 base and J dropped 6 bases, with 13 bases sitting between them. The CDR3 contains 15 residues. Germline CDR1 SGHTA, CDR2 FQGTGA. CDR3 nucleotide sequence: TGTGCCAGCAGCTTAAATTTTGGGACGGGCAATGAGCAGTTCTTC. This gives the protein CASSLNFGTGNEQFF.

V gene TRBV10-3 combines with J gene TRBJ2-1; D not resolved. CDR3 size: 13 residues. From germline, CDR1 is ENHRY and CDR2 SYGVKD. The V end lost 3 bases, the J end lost 8 bases, and 11 bases lay between the germline ends. The DNA for the CDR3 is TGTGCCATCAGTGATCAAACCATGGATGAGCAGTTCTTC. Protein product: CAISDQTMDEQFF.

This clonotype appeared many times. The rearrangement links TRBV28 to TRBJ2-1; no firm D call. V gave up 3 bases and J gave up 5 bases, with 8 bases separating them. CDR1 and CDR2 (germline): MDHEN, SYDVKM. CDR3 length: 13 amino acids. Here the CDR3 DNA reads TGTGCCAGCAGTTTGATTTGGGACAATGAGCAGTTCTTC. This translates into CASSLIWDNEQFF. Using reference TRBV28 and TRBJ2-1 for the parts outside the CDR3, the full variable domain is DVKVTQSSRYLVKRTGEKVFLECVQDMDHENMFWYRQDPGLGLRLIYFSYDVKMKEKGDIPEGYSVSREKKERFSLILESASTNQTSMYLCASSLIWDNEQFFGPGTRLTVL.

This clonotype was seen a few times. This chain uses TRBV27 with TRBJ1-1, with TRBD1 as a possible D gene (6 bases). The CDR3 consists of 15 residues. The V end lost 2 bases, the J end lost 1 base, and 11 bases lay between the germline ends. The V gene's germline CDR1 is MNHEY and CDR2 SMNVEV (reference sequence). The CDR3 reads CASSLLQGQNTEAFF. The CDR3 DNA is TGTGCCAGCAGTTTACTTCAGGGACAGAACACTGAAGCTTTCTTT.

The chain has TRBV28 and TRBJ2-7; D is perhaps TRBD1 or TRBD2 (7 bases each). Between the trimmed V and J ends, which lost 8 bases and 2 bases, there was a span of 16 bases. The germline V gene has CDR1 MDHEN and CDR2 SYDVKM. The CDR3 contains 14 residues. The CDR3 loop reads CASEGGTDPYEQYF. The CDR3 DNA is TGTGCCAGCGAGGGAGGGACAGATCCCTACGAGCAGTACTTC.

This clonotype occurred a few times. The gene calls are TRBV28 and TRBJ2-3; 9 nucleotides match TRBD1. The ends lost 9 bases at V and 4 bases at J; junction bases unmatched: 8. The CDR3 consists of 14 residues. Germline V gives CDR1 MDHEN, CDR2 SYDVKM. The CDR3: CASDPTGGADTQYF. The CDR3 nucleotides are TGTGCCAGTGATCCGACAGGGGGGGCAGATACGCAGTATTTT. The whole variable domain, remainder taken from reference TRBV28 and TRBJ2-3, is DVKVTQSSRYLVKRTGEKVFLECVQDMDHENMFWYRQDPGLGLRLIYFSYDVKMKEKGDIPEGYSVSREKKERFSLILESASTNQTSMYLCASDPTGGADTQYFGPGTRLTVL.

This clonotype was counted between two and nine times. The DNA of the CDR3 is TGCAGCGTTTCTTCAGGGCGGGGGTCTAACACCGGGGAGCTGTTTTTT. Protein: CSVSSGRGSNTGELFF. The V gene is TRBV29-1, the J gene TRBJ2-2, with TRBD2 identical over 7 bases. Trimming took 5 bases from V and 2 from J; bases not matched to a gene: 11. CDR3 size: 16 residues. Germline CDR1 SQVTM, CDR2 ANQGSEA.

This clonotype has a count of ten or more. The chain joins TRBV20-1 to TRBJ2-3, with 8 bases aligning to TRBD1. Germline V gene sequence: CDR1 DFQATT, CDR2 SNEGSKA (reference sequence). V lost 5 bases and J lost 2; bases outside the gene matches: 9. The CDR3 sequence is 15 residues long. CDR3 in amino acids: CSAQSDRENTDTQYF. CDR3 in DNA: TGCAGTGCTCAATCGGACAGGGAAAACACAGATACGCAGTATTTT.

This chain links TRBV5-1 with TRBJ2-1, with 9 bases fitting TRBD1. The CDR3 length is 15 residues. Looked up from germline, CDR1 is SGHRS and CDR2 is YFSETQ. V dropped 3 bases and J dropped 3; count of bases not matched to a gene: 4. CDR3 region: CASSSVDRGYNEQFF. CDR3 nucleotide sequence: TGCGCCAGCAGCTCCGTGGACAGGGGCTACAATGAGCAGTTCTTC.

This clonotype was observed a handful of times. V usage is TRBV10-3 and J usage is TRBJ1-1; a possible D gene is TRBD1 (6 bases). The CDR3 consists of 15 residues. The germline V and J ends were trimmed by 3 bases and 5 bases, with 16 bases remaining between them. From germline, CDR1 is ENHRY and CDR2 SYGVKD. CDR3 DNA: TGTGCCATCAGTGAAGGGAACAGGGTAGGGACTGAAGCTTTCTTT. Translated: CAISEGNRVGTEAFF.

With regard to this clonotype: A much larger clone differs from this one at a single base, so this may be a read error. The limits of the CDR3 on the DNA are not certain, so only TCRdb's listed CDR3 is given. The chain employs TRBV7-9 and TRBJ2-7; the listed D gene, TRBD1, was not tested against the DNA. The length of the CDR3 is 14 amino acids, counting both ends. Germline V CDR1 and CDR2: SEHNR, FQNEAQ (reference sequence). CDR3: CASSTSGRIYEQYF.

The V and J genes are TRBV6-6 and TRBJ2-7, with D possibly TRBD2 on 6 matching bases. This CDR3 comprises 16 residues. V lost 0 bases to trimming and J lost 7 bases, with 19 bases between them. The V gene's germline CDR1 is MNHNY and CDR2 SVGAGI (reference sequence). CDR3 DNA sequence: TGTGCCAGCAGTTACTCTTCCGCGGGATGCATTGGTGAGCAGTACTTC. This translates into CASSYSSAGCIGEQYF.